Presented here are 20 T cell receptor beta chains from one specimen sequenced in a study of beta chain features in type 1 diabetes. Study-wide findings and caveats: Type 1 diabetes patients had TCRB CDR3s that were shorter (moderately but significantly so) in all four CD4+ subsets.

Their recognized antigens are unknown. TCRB transcripts that were expressed got sequenced, as all of the isolated RNA had been reverse transcribed. Some clones are missing from TCRdb's copy, which holds only in-frame ones; the method was immunoSEQ multiplex PCR. The sample shows around 150,000 clones, 6.5% to 10% of them seen only once. Sequenced input: central memory CD4+ T cells from blood. The receptors were gathered from a woman between 18 and 29 years old with type 1 diabetes.

This clone was observed a few times. The rearrangement links TRBV2 to TRBJ1-2; D gene unclear. V shed 3 bases and J shed 5 bases, with 13 bases lying between them. Germline V gene data show CDR1 as SNHLY and CDR2 as FYNNEI. The CDR3 is made up of 14 amino acids. CDR3: CASSERRQAYGYTF. The CDR3 DNA reads TGTGCCAGCAGTGAGAGGAGGCAGGCTTATGGCTACACCTTC.

This clone was seen a handful of times. The chain links TRBV4-3 to TRBJ2-2, with a tentative D call TRBD2 (6 bases). The CDR3 contains 17 residues. V was shortened by 5 bases and J by 3 bases, with 19 bases between the two germline ends. Germline CDR1 is LGHNA and CDR2 is YSLEER. CDR3 sequence (DNA): TGCGCCAGCAGCACGCCCCTATTAGGACTACACACCGGGGAGCTGTTTTTT. Amino acids: CASSTPLLGLHTGELFF.

This clone appeared a few times. V is TRBV13 and J is TRBJ2-5, with 11 nucleotides matching TRBD2. Germline CDR1 reads PRHDT; CDR2 reads FYEKMQ (reference sequence). Germline trimming cut 3 bases from V and 5 bases from J; bases unmatched to any gene: 2. This CDR3 comprises 14 residues. CDR3 sequence (DNA): TGTGCCAGCAGCTTTGGACTAGCGGGCGAGACCCAGTACTTC. Residues: CASSFGLAGETQYF. The variable domain in full, completed from reference TRBV13 and TRBJ2-5, reads AAGVIQSPRHLIKEKRETATLKCYPIPRHDTVYWYQQGPGQDPQFLISFYEKMQSDKGSIPDRFSAQQFSDYHSELNMSSLELGDSALYFCASSFGLAGETQYFGPGTRLLVL.

There are a few counts of this clone. The rearrangement links TRBV7-2 to TRBJ2-7; no firm D call. The germline V and J ends were trimmed by 5 bases and 0 bases, with 11 bases remaining between them. The CDR3 totals 14 residues. The germline V gene encodes CDR1 SGHTA and CDR2 FQGNSA. The CDR3 here is CASSKNGGSYEQYF. In DNA form, the CDR3 reads TGTGCCAGCAGCAAGAATGGCGGCTCCTACGAGCAGTACTTC.

This clone was observed a handful of times. V is TRBV7-2 and J is TRBJ2-7; TRBD2 is a possible D gene (6 bases). Germline loops: CDR1 SGHTA, CDR2 FQGNSA. V was shortened by 1 base and J by 5 bases, with 15 bases between the two germline ends. The CDR3 sequence is 15 residues long. The DNA of the CDR3 is TGTGCCAGCAGCTTAGGTCGCGGGGTTTACAACGAGCAGTACTTC. Translated: CASSLGRGVYNEQYF. The whole variable domain, filled in from reference TRBV7-2 and TRBJ2-7, reads GAGVSQSPSNKVTEKGKDVELRCDPISGHTALYWYRQSLGQGLEFLIYFQGNSAPDKSGLPSDRFSAERTGGSVSTLTIQRTQQEDSAVYLCASSLGRGVYNEQYFGPGTRLTVT.

This clone was seen more than once but under ten times. This chain joins TRBV4-2 and TRBJ2-1; a weak D match, TRBD2 (5 bases). The CDR3 consists of 17 residues. Trimming removed 0 bases at V and 7 bases at J, with 19 bases between. Germline V gene lookup returns CDR1 LGHNA and CDR2 YNFKEQ. CDR3 region: CASSQDWASPTKNEQFF. The DNA of the CDR3 is TGTGCCAGCAGCCAAGATTGGGCGAGCCCGACTAAAAATGAGCAGTTCTTC.

This clone has only a few counts. This chain joins TRBV4-2 and TRBJ2-5; 7 bases line up with TRBD2. The CDR3 spans 15 residues. The ends lost 4 bases at V and 5 bases at J; junction bases unmatched: 10. The V gene's germline CDR1 is LGHNA and CDR2 YNFKEQ. The CDR3 loop reads CASSPPTGGGETQYF. The CDR3 nucleotides are TGTGCCAGCAGCCCGCCTACCGGGGGAGGGGAGACCCAGTACTTC.

In its sample, this clone was seen a few times. The chain uses TRBV7-3 and TRBJ1-5, with D perhaps TRBD1 (5 bases). This CDR3 contains 15 residues. The ends were cut back, 2 bases at V and 4 bases at J, with 12 bases in the middle. Germline V gives CDR1 SGHTA, CDR2 FQGTGA. Here the CDR3 reads CASSLVQGLNQPQHF. CDR3 bases: TGTGCCAGCAGCTTAGTTCAGGGCCTTAATCAGCCCCAGCATTTT.

The CDR3 reads CSARSKNTIYF. CDR3 coding DNA: TGCAGTGCTAGGAGCAAAAACACCATATATTTT. This rearrangement joins TRBV20-1 to TRBJ1-3; D not resolved. The CDR3 covers 11 residues. CDR1 is DFQATT and CDR2 is SNEGSKA in the germline V gene (reference sequence). V was clipped by 3 bases and J by 6 bases, with 6 bases between them.

The chain joins TRBV18 to TRBJ2-7; 8 bases match TRBD2. The J segment lost 5 bases and the V segment lost 3 bases, leaving 6 bases of the junction unmatched. This CDR3 is 14 amino acids long. Germline V lookup: CDR1 KGHSH, CDR2 LQKENI. In nucleotides, the CDR3 is TGTGCCAGCTCACCCGAGACGGGAGGGAACGAGCAGTACTTC. Translation gives CASSPETGGNEQYF.

The chain combines TRBV10-3 with TRBJ2-5, with TRBD2 identical over 10 bases. CDR3 length: 13 amino acids. Looked up from germline, CDR1 is ENHRY and CDR2 is SYGVKD. The trim removed 8 bases at V and 6 bases at J, leaving 6 bases unmatched. The CDR3 bases are TGTGCCATCGGGCTAGCGGGGGCTCAGACCCAGTACTTC. Protein: CAIGLAGAQTQYF.

This clone was counted a few times. This chain connects TRBV7-2 to TRBJ2-7; 10 bases agree with TRBD2. With V trimmed by 5 bases and J by 6 bases, 10 bases remained unmatched. Per the germline V gene, CDR1 is SGHTA and CDR2 is FQGNSA. The CDR3 extends over 15 amino acids. For the CDR3, the DNA is TGTGCCAGCAGCCCCGGGACTAGCGCCCCTCGCGAGCAGTACTTC. Amino acid sequence: CASSPGTSAPREQYF.

This chain links TRBV29-1 with TRBJ2-3; a possible D gene is TRBD1 (5 bases). This CDR3 has 13 amino acids. V was shortened by 2 bases and J by 5 bases, with 11 bases between the two germline ends. Germline assignment: CDR1 SQVTM and CDR2 ANQGSEA. This CDR3 is CSVEPDSQDTQYF. Written as DNA, the CDR3 is TGCAGCGTTGAACCCGACAGTCAAGATACGCAGTATTTT.

This chain joins TRBV21-1 and TRBJ2-3; the table's D call, TRBD1, has no DNA check behind it. TRBV21-1 is a documented pseudogene. CDR3 length: 18 amino acids. The DNA of the CDR3 is TGTGCCAGCAGCAAAGGGGCGTGCAGGGGTTCGCGCACAGATACGCAGTATTTT. Amino acid sequence: CASSKGACRGSRTDTQYF.

The CDR3 sequence: CASSFDSFMNTEAFF. CDR3 sequence (DNA): TGTGCCAGCAGTTTCGACAGCTTCATGAACACTGAAGCTTTCTTT. V is TRBV28 and J is TRBJ1-1; tentatively, D is TRBD1 (5 bases). Deletions cut 3 bases from V and 0 bases from J, with 11 bases between. This CDR3 is 15 amino acids long. Germline V gene lookup returns CDR1 MDHEN and CDR2 SYDVKM.

The CDR3 region is CSVFPQGNSYEQYF. The CDR3 nucleotides read TGCAGCGTTTTCCCACAGGGGAACTCCTACGAGCAGTACTTC. The V gene is TRBV29-1, the J gene TRBJ2-7; 7 bases fit TRBD1. The ends lost 5 bases at V and 0 bases at J; junction bases unmatched: 7. The germline CDR1 and CDR2 sequences are SQVTM and ANQGSEA. This CDR3 has 14 residues.

This clone was detected only a few times. This chain connects TRBV18 to TRBJ2-3, with D maybe TRBD2 (5 bases). CDR3 length: 13 amino acids. V lost 4 bases, J lost 0 bases, and 5 bases lay in between. In germline, CDR1 is KGHSH, CDR2 LQKENI. Here the CDR3 DNA reads TGTGCCAGCTCACTAGCGAGCACAGATACGCAGTATTTT. Translating it yields CASSLASTDTQYF.

The table lists this clone with a few counts. The chain is built from TRBV28 and TRBJ1-5, with D possibly TRBD1 on 5 matching bases. This CDR3 is built from 12 residues. Germline V gene sequence: CDR1 MDHEN, CDR2 SYDVKM. With 4 bases removed from V and 5 bases from J, the gap between germline ends came to 6 bases. The DNA for the CDR3 is TGTGCCAGCAGTTGGGGGGATCAGCCCCAGCATTTT. Its protein product is CASSWGDQPQHF. Variable domain in full (rest from reference TRBV28 and TRBJ1-5): DVKVTQSSRYLVKRTGEKVFLECVQDMDHENMFWYRQDPGLGLRLIYFSYDVKMKEKGDIPEGYSVSREKKERFSLILESASTNQTSMYLCASSWGDQPQHFGDGTRLSIL.

This clone was seen more than once but under ten times. The chain links TRBV7-2 to TRBJ2-7; D may be TRBD2 (6 bases). V was pared by 8 bases and J by 4 bases, with 12 bases between. The CDR3 loop spans 12 amino acids. Germline V CDR1 and CDR2: SGHTA, FQGNSA. Here the CDR3 reads CASGRGGYEQYF. Here the CDR3 DNA reads TGTGCCAGCGGCCGCGGAGGGTACGAGCAGTACTTC.

The chain carries TRBV7-9 and TRBJ2-3, with TRBD2 as a possible D gene (5 bases). The CDR3 is made up of 13 amino acids. Trimming took 5 bases from V and 10 from J, leaving 16 bases between them. The germline gives CDR1 SEHNR, CDR2 FQNEAQ (reference sequence). The CDR3 loop is CASSPGLVEAQYF. In DNA form, the CDR3 reads TGTGCCAGCAGCCCAGGACTCGTTGAGGCGCAGTATTTT.